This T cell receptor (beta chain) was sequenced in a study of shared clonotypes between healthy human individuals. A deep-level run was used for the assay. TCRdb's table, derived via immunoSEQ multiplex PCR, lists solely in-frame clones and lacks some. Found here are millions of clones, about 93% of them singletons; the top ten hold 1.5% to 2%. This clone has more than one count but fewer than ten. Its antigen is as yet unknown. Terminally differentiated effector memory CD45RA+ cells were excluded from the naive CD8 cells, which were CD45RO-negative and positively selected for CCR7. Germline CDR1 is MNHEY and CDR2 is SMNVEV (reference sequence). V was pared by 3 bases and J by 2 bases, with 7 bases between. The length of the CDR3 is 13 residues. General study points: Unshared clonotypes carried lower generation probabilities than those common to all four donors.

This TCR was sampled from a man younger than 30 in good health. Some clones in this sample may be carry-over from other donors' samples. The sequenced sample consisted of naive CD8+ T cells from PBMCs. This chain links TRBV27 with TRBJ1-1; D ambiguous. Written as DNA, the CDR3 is TGTGCCAGCAGTTTCCTCGCTAACACTGAAGCTTTCTTT. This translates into CASSFLANTEAFF.